This note documents a single T cell receptor beta chain sequence. Authors' analysis steps: For nucleated cells, counts were estimated from reference gene primer amplification. Assay used: immunoSEQ multiplex PCR; TCRdb lists only in-frame clones, some missing. Clonal size and the V and J genes are those of that table, whereas D and trimming came from the DNA. Counted here are roughly 330,000 clones, approximately 89% occurring once; the ten biggest clones make up over 4%. This entry comes from a study of blood T cell repertoires in COVID-19. Study in general: From the United States, Italy and Spain came samples of acute and convalescent COVID-19. Nucleic acid was either cDNA or gDNA, and it came from T cells, B-cell-depleted T cells, or PBMCs.

CDR1 and CDR2 (germline): KGHDR, SFDVKD. J was trimmed by 4 bases and V by 4 bases; bases with no gene match: 8. There are 16 residues in the CDR3. Participants were placed into cohorts based on the clinical history they reported. The gene calls are TRBV24-1 and TRBJ1-5; 8 nucleotides align to TRBD1. The origin of this receptor is a woman aged 25-40 years who had recovered from COVID-19. Sample: PBMCs or T cells enriched from blood (not recorded which). Here the CDR3 reads CATSDPGQAPNQPQHF. The CDR3 DNA reads as TGTGCCACCAGTGACCCGGGACAGGCGCCGAATCAGCCCCAGCATTTT.